This is a list of T cell receptor beta chains from one sample in a study of T cell changes during pregnancy in multiple sclerosis. Sequencing was performed with immunoSEQ multiplex PCR; in TCRdb, only in-frame clones are kept and a portion is missing. The table records more than 65,000 clones, roughly nine tenths of them present only once. The sample in question was CD4+ T cells from peripheral blood mononuclear cells, obtained before pregnancy. These receptors all come from a female donor with multiple sclerosis, enrolled in a pregnancy study. The CDR3 runs from the conserved cysteine through the conserved F or W. The order of the fields is D gene, V gene, J gene, clone size, CDR3 protein, CDR3 DNA. The D gene is left open where the match is weak. A clone size is listed for some rows: how often the clone was seen (once, few, many), or a class if it is expanded.

.	TRBV7-8	TRBJ2-1	.	CASSFSGVVYNEQFF	TGTGCCAGCAGCTTTTCGGGAGTGGTCTACAATGAGCAGTTCTTC
TRBD2	TRBV5-6	TRBJ2-7	.	CASSLPTSGGNEQYF	TGTGCCAGCAGCCTACCGACTAGCGGGGGGAACGAGCAGTACTTC
.	TRBV15	TRBJ1-5	.	CATSRGSFWTDSNQPQHF	TGTGCCACCAGCAGAGGCTCATTTTGGACAGATAGCAATCAGCCCCAGCATTTT
.	TRBV19	TRBJ2-7	.	CASSMGRGGYEQYF	TGTGCCAGTAGTATGGGTAGAGGAGGCTACGAGCAGTACTTC
.	TRBV7-9	TRBJ2-1	.	CASSPGAGAYNEQFF	TGTGCCAGCAGCCCCGGGGCAGGGGCCTACAATGAGCAGTTCTTC
TRBD1	TRBV18	TRBJ1-1	.	CASSARTGNTEAFF	TGTGCCAGCTCGGCCCGGACAGGGAACACTGAAGCTTTCTTT
.	TRBV28	TRBJ1-1	.	CASSLLEDNTEAFF	TGTGCCAGCAGTTTATTGGAGGACAACACTGAAGCTTTCTTT
.	TRBV6-6	TRBJ1-2	.	CASSHLGPANYGYTF	TGTGCCAGCAGTCACCTGGGGCCCGCTAACTATGGCTACACCTTC
TRBD1	TRBV5-1	TRBJ1-2	.	CASSSRQGSYGYTF	TGCGCCAGCAGCTCCCGACAGGGAAGTTATGGCTACACCTTC
TRBD1	TRBV27	TRBJ1-1	.	CASSTTGEPTNTEAFF	TGTGCCAGCAGTACGACAGGGGAACCCACGAACACTGAAGCTTTCTTT
.	TRBV15	TRBJ2-5	once	CATSRERGGMTQYF	TGTGCCACCAGCAGAGAGAGGGGGGGAATGACCCAGTACTTC
.	TRBV9	TRBJ1-3	.	CASSVDPGGNTIYF	TGTGCCAGCAGCGTAGATCCAGGTGGAAACACCATATATTTT
.	TRBV4-2	TRBJ2-7	once	CASSQEGRRASYEQYF	TGTGCCAGCAGCCAAGAGGGGCGCAGAGCTTCCTACGAGCAGTACTTC
TRBD1	TRBV5-8	TRBJ2-7	once	CASRGQGGYEQYF	TGTGCCAGCAGGGGACAGGGTGGCTACGAGCAGTACTTC
.	TRBV5-6	TRBJ2-1	.	CASSLARLPYNEQFF	TGTGCCAGCAGCTTGGCCCGACTCCCCTACAATGAGCAGTTCTTC
.	TRBV4-2	TRBJ1-1	once	CASSLRRGNTEAFF	TGTGCCAGCAGCCTCAGAAGGGGGAACACTGAAGCTTTCTTT
TRBD2	TRBV2	TRBJ2-3	.	CASRGLAGFSTDTQYF	TGTGCCAGCAGGGGACTAGCGGGTTTTAGCACAGATACGCAGTATTTT
.	TRBV28	TRBJ2-1	.	CASSSPIRGYNEQFF	TGTGCCAGCAGTTCGCCAATTAGGGGCTACAATGAGCAGTTCTTC
.	TRBV30	TRBJ2-1	.	CAWSGAGRSSYNEQFF	TGTGCCTGGAGTGGGGCGGGGCGTAGCTCCTACAATGAGCAGTTCTTC
.	TRBV28	TRBJ1-5	.	CASSLKQGFGNQPQHF	TGTGCCAGCAGCCTAAAACAGGGATTTGGAAATCAGCCCCAGCATTTT
.	TRBV19	TRBJ1-5	.	CASSADRNQPQHF	TGTGCCAGTAGTGCCGACAGGAATCAGCCCCAGCATTTT
.	TRBV5-1	TRBJ2-1	.	CASSYEGFNEQFF	TGCGCCAGCAGTTACGAGGGTTTCAATGAGCAGTTCTTC
TRBD1	TRBV6-4	TRBJ1-2	.	CASSVGTGSGYTF	TGTGCCAGCAGTGTGGGGACAGGGAGTGGCTACACCTTC